This passage covers 14 T cell receptor beta chains from one sample sequenced in a study of cytomegalovirus exposure and HLA in healthy donors. Produced via immunoSEQ multiplex PCR; TCRdb's table is partial and in-frame only. The table has 80,000 to 100,000 clones, around 90% seen once. The sample was PBMCs. The receptor set was obtained from a woman aged 30 to 39 in good health and CMV-seronegative.

The gene calls are TRBV28 and TRBJ1-1, with 8 nucleotides matching TRBD1. CDR1 is MDHEN and CDR2 is SYDVKM in the germline V gene. There are 14 residues in the CDR3. The V and J ends lost 6 bases and 5 bases, in that order; junction bases with no gene match: 8. The chain's CDR3 is CASRLRGQRTEAFF. CDR3 DNA sequence: TGTGCCAGCAGGCTCAGGGGGCAAAGGACTGAAGCTTTCTTT. The full variable domain, completed using reference TRBV28 and TRBJ1-1, is DVKVTQSSRYLVKRTGEKVFLECVQDMDHENMFWYRQDPGLGLRLIYFSYDVKMKEKGDIPEGYSVSREKKERFSLILESASTNQTSMYLCASRLRGQRTEAFFGQGTRLTVV.

The chain couples TRBV21-1 to TRBJ2-7; the table's D call, TRBD2, was not checked against the DNA. TRBV21-1 is described as a pseudogene. The CDR3 covers 17 residues. This CDR3 reads CASRGVPAAGGSYEQYF. DNA for the CDR3: TGTGCCAGCAGAGGGGTTCCGGCAGCGGGAGGGTCCTACGAGCAGTACTTC.

This clone occurred once. The chain combines TRBV2 with TRBJ2-5, with TRBD2 matching 13 bases. Trimming at V came to 10 bases and at J to 7 bases, leaving 6 bases not matched to a gene. The CDR3 runs 13 residues. In germline, CDR1 is SNHLY, CDR2 FYNNEI. The chain's CDR3 is CANEGTSGMTQYF. Written as DNA, the CDR3 is TGTGCCAACGAAGGGACTAGCGGGATGACCCAGTACTTC.

The chain couples TRBV29-1 to TRBJ1-3; D gene ambiguous. CDR3 size: 11 residues. Germline V CDR1 and CDR2: SQVTM, ANQGSEA. V was pared by 7 bases and J by 7 bases, with 11 bases between. The CDR3 DNA reads as TGCAGCGGGGAGGAAGGGAACACCATATATTTT. This translates into CSGEEGNTIYF.

The chain combines TRBV7-8 with TRBJ2-1; tentatively, D is TRBD2 (5 bases). V was clipped by 6 bases and J by 8 bases, with 17 bases between them. The germline gives CDR1 SGHVS, CDR2 FQNEAQ. The CDR3 is 14 amino acids. DNA of the CDR3: TGTGCCAGCAGAAGTCAACTAGGAGGCGATGAGCAGTTCTTC. It yields the protein CASRSQLGGDEQFF.

J is TRBJ2-2 and V is TRBV7-3; 9 bases are shared with TRBD1. Germline-derived CDR1 and CDR2 are SGHTA and FQGTGA. Losses at the gene ends were 5 bases for V and 6 bases for J; bases not matched to a gene: 1. The CDR3 covers 13 residues. CDR3 in amino acids: CASSRTGAGELFF. CDR3 DNA: TGTGCCAGCAGCCGGACAGGGGCCGGGGAGCTGTTTTTT.

This chain links TRBV11-3 with TRBJ2-2; 7 positions match TRBD1. V gave up 5 bases and J gave up 5 bases; unmatched junction bases: 8. The V gene's germline CDR1 is SGHNT and CDR2 YENEEA. The CDR3 covers 15 residues. As DNA, the CDR3 is TGTGCCAGCAGCGGGGACAGACTAACAACCGGGGAGCTGTTTTTT. Translating it yields CASSGDRLTTGELFF.

The chain uses TRBV2 and TRBJ2-5; unclear D gene. The CDR3 is 13 amino acids. The ends were cut back, 5 bases at V and 7 bases at J, with 14 bases in the middle. Germline loops: CDR1 SNHLY, CDR2 FYNNEI. In nucleotides, the CDR3 is TGTGCCAGCAGTCCCGCGTTAGTGGTGACCCAGTACTTC. Translation gives CASSPALVVTQYF.

This chain joins TRBV19 and TRBJ2-7, with D perhaps matching TRBD1 (5 bases). This CDR3 region has 14 residues. CDR1 and CDR2 (germline): LNHDA, SQIVND (reference sequence). Trimming removed 3 bases from V and 3 bases from J, with 12 bases in between. In DNA, the CDR3 is TGTGCCAGTAGTATGGGCCGACAGTTCTACGAGCAGTACTTC. It specifies CASSMGRQFYEQYF.

The rearrangement joins TRBV6-5 to TRBJ1-1, with 7 bases matching TRBD1. Germline CDR1 and CDR2: MNHEY and SVGAGI. With 7 bases clipped from V and 11 bases from J, the junction kept 7 bases outside the gene matches. The CDR3 length is 11 residues. The CDR3 spells CASTTTGVAFF. In nucleotides, the CDR3 is TGTGCCAGCACTACCACAGGGGTCGCTTTCTTT.

This CDR3 is CASSLRTGLAINTEAFF. CDR3 coding DNA: TGCGCCAGCAGCTTGCGAACAGGCCTCGCTATCAACACTGAAGCTTTCTTT. This chain connects TRBV5-1 to TRBJ1-1, with D possibly being TRBD1 (5 bases). The CDR3 spans 17 residues. Germline V gene sequence: CDR1 SGHRS, CDR2 YFSETQ. V lost 1 base, J lost 2 bases, and 18 bases lay in between.

The rearrangement joins TRBV27 to TRBJ2-7, with 10 bases matching TRBD1. With 2 bases clipped from V and 2 bases from J, the junction kept 0 bases outside the gene matches. Looked up from germline, CDR1 is MNHEY and CDR2 is SMNVEV (reference sequence). The CDR3 extends over 14 amino acids. The CDR3 loop is CASSLDRGPYEQYF. CDR3 nucleotides: TGTGCCAGCAGTTTAGACAGGGGGCCCTACGAGCAGTACTTC.

The chain employs TRBV12-5 and TRBJ1-3; 11 nucleotides align to TRBD1. The CDR3 loop spans 15 amino acids. Germline V gives CDR1 LGHNT, CDR2 FRNRAP. V gave up 5 bases and J gave up 8 bases; unmatched junction bases: 8. The CDR3 nucleotides read TGTGCTAGTGGTCCCGGGACAGGGGGGTTTGACACCATATATTTT. Protein sequence: CASGPGTGGFDTIYF.

The J gene is TRBJ2-2, the V gene TRBV5-1; the D is unclear. V was cut by 0 bases and J by 6 bases, with 21 bases left in between. Per germline, CDR1 SGHRS and CDR2 YFSETQ. There are 18 residues in the CDR3. For the CDR3, the DNA is TGCGCCAGCAGCTTGGCCTTACGAACACTACGAGATCCCGGGGAGCTGTTTTTT. Residues: CASSLALRTLRDPGELFF.